The next 14 T cell receptor beta chains were all read from a single sample in a study of blood T cell repertoires in COVID-19. TCRdb keeps only in-frame clones here, not all; method: immunoSEQ multiplex PCR. The sample comprises about 220,000 clones, around 90% of which are singletons, and about 2.4% rests with the top ten. Input material: PBMCs or T cells enriched from blood (not recorded which). The receptor source for this set is a woman between 25 and 40 years old who had recovered from COVID-19.

Worth noting for this clone: A single base separates this from a much larger clone, so it may be a read error. The rearrangement uses TRBV12-3 or TRBV12-4 and TRBJ1-2, with a possible D match to TRBD1 (6 bases). Trimming stripped 2 bases from V and 3 bases from J, with 7 bases between. This CDR3 spans 13 amino acids. The CDR3 DNA reads TGTGCCAGCAGTTTACAGGGGTACTATGGCTACACCTTC. It translates to CASSLQGYYGYTF.

Turning to this clone: The same CDR3 arises from other DNA sequences in this sample as well. This sequence joins TRBV19 and TRBJ2-5; the D is unclear. Germline CDR1 and CDR2: LNHDA and SQIVND (reference sequence). The CDR3 totals 11 residues. V was shortened by 5 bases and J by 5 bases, with 6 bases between the two germline ends. The CDR3 DNA reads TGTGCCAGTAGTCCCGGTGAGACCCAGTACTTC. It encodes CASSPGETQYF.

This clone appeared once. The gene calls are TRBV7-3 and TRBJ2-2; 13 positions agree with TRBD2. CDR3 length equals 17 residues. V lost 5 bases and J lost 3; bases outside the gene matches: 6. CDR1 is SGHTA, CDR2 FQGTGA, per germline. The CDR3 DNA reads TGTGCCAGCAGCCAATCCGGACTAGCGGGGGACACCGGGGAGCTGTTTTTT. Translated, it gives CASSQSGLAGDTGELFF.

V and J are TRBV19 and TRBJ1-5, with 10 bases aligning to TRBD1. The CDR3 is made up of 15 amino acids. J was trimmed by 4 bases and V by 6 bases; bases with no gene match: 6. Germline assignment: CDR1 LNHDA and CDR2 SQIVND (reference sequence). The CDR3 is CASSPDRGLNQPQHF. The CDR3 DNA follows: TGTGCCAGTAGCCCAGACAGGGGGCTGAATCAGCCCCAGCATTTT.

The gene calls are TRBV29-1 and TRBJ1-2; D might be TRBD1 (5 bases). V lost 6 bases to trimming and J lost 6 bases, with 23 bases between them. The CDR3 covers 15 residues. Germline CDR1 is SQVTM and CDR2 is ANQGSEA. The CDR3 spells CSVGDLTKGMDGYTF. The CDR3 nucleotides are TGCAGCGTCGGCGATCTGACAAAGGGGATGGATGGCTACACCTTC.

The chain joins TRBV18 to TRBJ1-2; 9 bases are shared with TRBD1. Germline lookup yields CDR1 KGHSH and CDR2 LQKENI. Trimming removed 4 bases from V and 6 bases from J; junction bases left unmatched: 6. The CDR3 totals 14 residues. CDR3 region: CASSHNTGGDGYTF. For the CDR3, the DNA is TGTGCCAGCTCACACAACACAGGGGGCGATGGCTACACCTTC.

The chain uses TRBV9 and TRBJ2-5; D is unresolved. Looked up from germline, CDR1 is SGDLS and CDR2 is YYNGEE. V was shortened by 4 bases and J by 7 bases, with 17 bases between the two germline ends. CDR3 length: 14 residues. CDR3 region: CASSRNSEVGTQYF. The DNA for the CDR3 is TGTGCCAGCAGCAGAAATTCCGAGGTTGGGACCCAGTACTTC.

V usage is TRBV5-1 and J usage is TRBJ2-3; 8 nucleotides line up with TRBD2. The V gene's germline CDR1 is SGHRS and CDR2 YFSETQ. V lost 4 bases to trimming and J lost 1 base; unmatched junction nucleotides: 8. The CDR3 contains 16 residues. In nucleotides, the CDR3 is TGCGCCAGCAGCCCGGGGGGGGGCGGTGGCACAGATACGCAGTATTTT. It specifies CASSPGGGGGTDTQYF.

The chain carries TRBV4-2 and TRBJ1-4; D call uncertain. V was trimmed by 0 bases and J by 7 bases, leaving 9 bases between them. Germline CDR1 is LGHNA and CDR2 is YNFKEQ. The CDR3 is made up of 14 amino acids. As DNA, the CDR3 is TGTGCCAGCAGCCAAGAAAGACTGGGTGAAAAACTGTTTTTT. Encoded protein: CASSQERLGEKLFF.

Only one count was recorded for this clone. The V call is TRBV9, the J call TRBJ1-1; the D gene is possibly TRBD1 (5 bases). CDR1 and CDR2 (germline): SGDLS, YYNGEE. The CDR3 length is 13 residues. Trimming cost V 0 bases and J 7 bases, with 10 bases left between them. DNA of the CDR3: TGTGCCAGCAGCGTAGGGCAGGGTAATGAAGCTTTCTTT. Translated: CASSVGQGNEAFF.

The chain joins TRBV3-1 (or the pseudogene TRBV3-2) to TRBJ1-1; D ambiguous. Germline V CDR1 and CDR2: LGHDT, YNNKEL (reference sequence). This CDR3 contains 14 residues. V lost 0 bases to trimming and J lost 7 bases, with 12 bases between them. CDR3 in amino acids: CASSQDAAGVEAFF. In nucleotides, the CDR3 is TGTGCCAGCAGCCAAGATGCAGCGGGTGTTGAAGCTTTCTTT.

J is TRBJ1-4 and V is TRBV5-1, with 7 bases aligning to TRBD1. V dropped 4 bases and J dropped 8; count of bases not matched to a gene: 8. The CDR3 spans 14 residues. CDR1 and CDR2 (germline): SGHRS, YFSETQ. The CDR3 loop reads CASSRGQPREKLFF. The CDR3 region has the DNA TGCGCCAGCAGCAGGGGACAGCCTAGGGAAAAACTGTTTTTT.

The V gene is TRBV7-3, the J gene TRBJ1-2; D perhaps matches TRBD1 (5 bases). Germline-derived CDR1 and CDR2 are SGHTA and FQGTGA. The CDR3 spans 13 residues. The V end was cut by 5 bases, the J end by 4 bases, with 11 bases between. The CDR3 DNA follows: TGTGCCAGCAGCCATGACAGACTCTATGGCTACACCTTC. Protein: CASSHDRLYGYTF. Variable domain in full (rest from reference TRBV7-3 and TRBJ1-2): GAGVSQTPSNKVTEKGKYVELRCDPISGHTALYWYRQSLGQGPEFLIYFQGTGAADDSGLPNDRFFAVRPEGSVSTLKIQRTERGDSAVYLCASSHDRLYGYTFGSGTRLTVV.

The chain joins TRBV6-5 to TRBJ1-5, with a tentative D call TRBD1 (6 bases). Looked up from germline, CDR1 is MNHEY and CDR2 is SVGAGI. This CDR3 has 13 amino acids. V was trimmed by 6 bases and J by 5 bases, leaving 11 bases between them. CDR3 protein: CASRKQGDQPQHF. Here the CDR3 DNA reads TGTGCCAGCAGAAAACAGGGAGATCAGCCCCAGCATTTT.